The clone carrying this T cell receptor beta chain was picked up a small number of times. Its specificity is unknown. This same CDR3 is encoded by further DNA sequences in the sample. Amplification used 60 Vbeta primers and 13 Jbeta primers. Repertoires were generated with immunoSEQ multiplex PCR, while TCRdb's copy carries only in-frame clones and drops some. The sample has around 100,000 clones, more than 65% seen once. Between the trimmed V and J ends, which lost 1 base and 3 bases, there was a span of 10 bases. Germline V lookup: CDR1 KGHSH, CDR2 LQKENI. The CDR3 has 15 amino acids. These data belong to a study of cytomegalovirus exposure and HLA in healthy donors. Study at large: Of the donors genotyped, approximately 430 in all, around 77% fell in the Caucasian-associated ancestry cluster. Study-wide results and limits: Presence/absence analyses supposed approximately even sequencing depth among donors. Most subjects' HLA-A and HLA-B alleles were reportedly predicted from TCR beta sequences. A later analysis found TCR association rates differed by HLA locus, highest for DRB1 and lowest for HLA-C.

Sequenced: PBMCs. This clonotype was obtained from a woman aged 18-35 years in good health and CMV-seropositive. The chain carries TRBV18 and TRBJ1-5, with a weak D call TRBD1 (6 bases). Here the CDR3 reads CASSPQQGDNQPQHF. CDR3 coding DNA: TGTGCCAGCTCACCACAACAGGGCGACAATCAGCCCCAGCATTTT. The variable domain in full, with the rest retrieved from reference TRBV18 and TRBJ1-5, is NAGVMQNPRHLVRRRGQEARLRCSPMKGHSHVYWYRQLPEEGLKFMVYLQKENIIDESGMPKERFSAEFPKEGPSILRIQQVVRGDSAAYFCASSPQQGDNQPQHFGDGTRLSIL.